The rows below give T cell receptor beta chains drawn from one sample of a study of blood T cells in healthy people across ages. TCRdb passed the 5' RACE reads through MiXCR, listing each CDR3 protein once. This table has about 670,000 distinct CDR3 sequences, 52% appearing once. The specimen was blood. All receptors derive from an elderly woman in good health. Both conserved end residues are part of each CDR3.

v_gene: TRBV20-1
CDR3aa: CSANGVGNVYGYTF

v_gene: TRBV7-3
CDR3aa: CASSLRGASLHTDTQYF

v_gene: TRBV2
CDR3aa: CASIRQGFGTDTQYF

v_gene: TRBV6-6
CDR3aa: CASKVAGLYNEQFF

v_gene: TRBV20-1
CDR3aa: CSAYDSSYNEQFF

v_gene: TRBV28
CDR3aa: CASSSWGGYTEAFF

v_gene: TRBV5-6
CDR3aa: CASSHGLASYYNEQFF

v_gene: TRBV10-3
CDR3aa: CAISGSGGQGNNEQFF

v_gene: TRBV3-1
CDR3aa: CASSQEWSSSETQYF

v_gene: TRBV7-3
CDR3aa: CASSGTSGGVDTQYF

v_gene: TRBV20-1
CDR3aa: CSAQTGFGYTF

v_gene: TRBV14
CDR3aa: CASSQVQSRATDTQYF

v_gene: TRBV6-6
CDR3aa: CASSYSTGSSYNSPLHF

v_gene: TRBV12-3/TRBV12-4
CDR3aa: CASSLRVLRDSYNEQYF

v_gene: TRBV7-9
CDR3aa: CASSFQGGGLYGYTF

v_gene: TRBV27
CDR3aa: CASQEDRINSPLHF

v_gene: TRBV9
CDR3aa: CASSPRTSGGPRNTQYF

v_gene: TRBV9
CDR3aa: CASSVGGEYGYTF

v_gene: TRBV2
CDR3aa: CASRVGTDNNSPLHF

v_gene: TRBV10-3
CDR3aa: CAISEPRAVQETQYF

v_gene: TRBV9
CDR3aa: CASSATGTPYSDTQYF

v_gene: TRBV5-1
CDR3aa: CAGSIGTSGGSEQYF

v_gene: TRBV7-9
CDR3aa: CAVEVPDDTGELFF

v_gene: TRBV7-9
CDR3aa: CASSLRGGVHTEAFF

v_gene: TRBV29-1
CDR3aa: CSAERYSYNEQFF

v_gene: TRBV20-1
CDR3aa: CSGLPGAYNEQFF

v_gene: TRBV15
CDR3aa: CATSIYNEQFF

v_gene: TRBV24-1
CDR3aa: CATSDLSSTSGSIDTQYF

v_gene: TRBV5-1
CDR3aa: CASSYDGQEWPQHF

v_gene: TRBV3-1
CDR3aa: CASSPPGDEQYF

v_gene: TRBV2
CDR3aa: CASSDFPGSEQYF

v_gene: TRBV5-1
CDR3aa: CASSRREASHNEQFF

v_gene: TRBV5-4
CDR3aa: CASSDQRFQETQYF

v_gene: TRBV12-3/TRBV12-4
CDR3aa: CASTAPGVRNEQFF

v_gene: TRBV20-1
CDR3aa: CSAIRAPLTDTQYF

v_gene: TRBV18
CDR3aa: CASSSDPTDTQYF

v_gene: TRBV21-1
CDR3aa: CASSPRGHRGEKLFF

v_gene: TRBV7-9
CDR3aa: CASSLQGLSNTEAFF

v_gene: TRBV2
CDR3aa: CASSDEGQGLDTQYF

v_gene: TRBV12-3/TRBV12-4
CDR3aa: CASSLQGLGKTQYF

v_gene: TRBV27
CDR3aa: CASSLMPRGGEVTYEQYF

v_gene: TRBV7-9
CDR3aa: CASSSQGARGYTF

v_gene: TRBV5-1
CDR3aa: CASGHEAGTGELFF

v_gene: TRBV28
CDR3aa: CASTSTDRAAEKLFF

v_gene: TRBV27
CDR3aa: CASSSSPGATYEQYF

v_gene: TRBV7-9
CDR3aa: CASSTEYRAEGYTF

v_gene: TRBV6-5
CDR3aa: CASRPIATNEKLFF

v_gene: TRBV7-2
CDR3aa: CASSPRGGRVYTQYF

v_gene: TRBV12-3/TRBV12-4
CDR3aa: CASTSGTGNYQPQHF

v_gene: TRBV4-2
CDR3aa: CASSQGEQVPNTEAFF

v_gene: TRBV5-1
CDR3aa: CASCLGDPVDEQYF

v_gene: TRBV7-7
CDR3aa: CASSEGQGVLDTQYF

v_gene: TRBV5-1
CDR3aa: CASSTRTGQTYNEQFF

v_gene: TRBV29-1
CDR3aa: CSGAQGRGTEAFF

v_gene: TRBV5-1
CDR3aa: CASSGGQGAFEKLFF

v_gene: TRBV5-5
CDR3aa: CASSLEGSTSGAQHF

v_gene: TRBV12-3/TRBV12-4
CDR3aa: CASSLGGLVQPQHF

v_gene: TRBV6-6
CDR3aa: CATQAGSYNSPLHF

v_gene: TRBV7-9
CDR3aa: CASSFAGGPGDTQYF

v_gene: TRBV7-9
CDR3aa: CASSLESHRQYF